The 14 T cell receptor beta chains given below trace back to one sample, sequenced in a study of regulatory T cells in long-lasting Graves disease. With iRepertoire HTBI primers and Arm-PCR of CDR3 regions, TCR beta libraries were built. From the multiplex PCR reads, TCRdb called clonotypes with MiXCR, one entry per CDR3 protein. The repertoire includes hundreds of thousands of distinct CDR3 sequences, about 21% of them detected once, and around 15% sits in the top ten. Time point reported: persistent/refractory GD, antithyroid drugs over 5 years with positive TRAb. The authors made the TCR library using RNA they extracted from PBMCs. Sample: peripheral blood mononuclear cells (PBMCs), taken when the disease was refractory, from a patient treated with antithyroid drugs. The receptors derive from a female donor with Graves disease.

This chain connects TRBV18 to TRBJ2-7; D call uncertain. V lost 3 bases, J lost 4 bases, and 16 bases lay in between. The CDR3 sequence is 15 residues long. CDR1 KGHSH and CDR2 LQKENI come from the germline V gene. CDR3 protein: CASSPTPLDGYEQYF. CDR3 DNA: TGTGCCAGCTCACCTACCCCCCTGGACGGGTACGAGCAGTACTTC.

This clonotype was seen just once. V and J are TRBV9 and TRBJ1-2; the D is unclear. This CDR3 contains 14 residues. In germline, CDR1 is SGDLS, CDR2 YYNGEE. Trimming stripped 6 bases from V and 7 bases from J, with 19 bases between. CDR3 nucleotide sequence: TGTGCCAGCAACACCCCGGGTGGCGGAGGTGGCTACACCTTC. It specifies CASNTPGGGGGYTF.

This clonotype has at least ten counts. J is TRBJ2-7 and V is TRBV28, with D perhaps TRBD1 (6 bases). This CDR3 contains 18 residues. Germline-derived CDR1 and CDR2 are MDHEN and SYDVKM. Deletions cut 4 bases from V and 2 bases from J, with 24 bases between. The CDR3 reads CASSSPYHDRTAAYEQYF. The CDR3 DNA is TGTGCCAGCAGTTCACCCTACCATGACCGGACAGCCGCCTACGAGCAGTACTTC.

The chain links TRBV4-2 to TRBJ2-2; D not certain. The germline V gene has CDR1 LGHNA and CDR2 YNFKEQ. The V end was cut by 1 base, the J end by 2 bases, with 8 bases between. This CDR3 spans 15 amino acids. As DNA, the CDR3 is TGTGCCAGCAGCCAAGTGGTCACAAACACCGGGGAGCTGTTTTTT. Its translation is CASSQVVTNTGELFF.

This clonotype has only one observation. The genes are TRBV30 and TRBJ1-2; no clear D gene. This CDR3 spans 13 amino acids. In germline, CDR1 is GTSNPN, CDR2 SVGIG (reference sequence). V gave up 0 bases and J gave up 3 bases, with 8 bases separating them. CDR3 DNA: TGTGCCTGGAGTGTAGGGCAGGACTATGGCTACACCTTC. Residues: CAWSVGQDYGYTF.

With regard to this clonotype: One junction end does not reproduce the germline sequence, and a read error may be involved. The V and J genes are TRBV10-2 and TRBJ2-7; 11 nucleotides align to TRBD2. Per germline, CDR1 WSHSY and CDR2 SAAADI. The CDR3 totals 14 residues. The CDR3 DNA reads as TGTGCCAGCAAACTAGCGGGAGTTCGCGACGAGCAGTACTTC. Translated, it gives CASKLAGVRDEQYF.

This clonotype was seen only a few times. In DNA form, the CDR3 reads TGTGCCAGCAGTTCGACAGTGAGGGGAGAGACCCAGTACTTC. Amino acid sequence: CASSSTVRGETQYF. The V gene is TRBV6-2 or TRBV6-3, the J gene TRBJ2-5; D may correspond to TRBD1 or TRBD2 (5 bases each). The CDR3 runs 14 residues. Between the trimmed V and J ends, which lost 4 bases and 4 bases, there was a span of 13 bases. CDR1 is MNHEY, CDR2 SVGEGT, per germline.

This clonotype was seen many times. This rearrangement joins TRBV28 to TRBJ2-4; D is perhaps TRBD1 (6 bases). Per germline, CDR1 MDHEN and CDR2 SYDVKM. Trimming cost V 5 bases and J 1 base, with 12 bases left between them. The CDR3 has 15 residues. The CDR3 region is CASSGKTGAKNIQYF. DNA of the CDR3: TGTGCCAGCAGTGGGAAGACAGGCGCCAAAAACATTCAGTACTTC.

This clonotype was seen many times. V gene TRBV7-2 combines with J gene TRBJ1-6, with D possibly being TRBD1 (6 bases). V was cut by 5 bases and J by 5 bases, with 13 bases left in between. CDR3 size: 15 residues. Germline V lookup: CDR1 SGHTA, CDR2 FQGNSA. The CDR3 here is CASSPGQHNNSPLHF. For the CDR3, the DNA is TGTGCCAGCAGCCCTGGACAGCATAATAATTCACCCCTCCACTTT.

This clonotype was picked up a small number of times. Its ends do not fully match the called genes, so a read error is possible. The chain carries TRBV7-8 and TRBJ2-7; D perhaps matches TRBD1 (6 bases). This CDR3 contains 14 residues. Germline assignment: CDR1 SGHVS and CDR2 FQNEAQ. DNA for the CDR3: TGTGCCAGCAGTCCTACTCACAGGGAGAATTCCCCCCACTTC. This gives the protein CASSPTHRENSPHF.

This chain uses TRBV5-5 with TRBJ2-5; TRBD1 matches 8 bases. The junction had 8 bases not matched to a gene; V was cut back by 6 bases and J by 1 base. CDR3 length: 15 amino acids. Germline V gene sequence: CDR1 SGHKS, CDR2 YYEKEE (reference sequence). CDR3 sequence reads: CASNRGQGFQETQYF. CDR3 in DNA: TGTGCCAGCAACCGTGGACAGGGATTCCAAGAGACCCAGTACTTC.

This clonotype was detected ten times or more. The V gene is TRBV7-8, the J gene TRBJ1-6; D might be TRBD1 (5 bases). The germline CDR1 and CDR2 sequences are SGHVS and FQNEAQ. V was clipped by 5 bases and J by 0 bases, with 11 bases between them. The CDR3 extends over 16 amino acids. The CDR3, as DNA: TGTGCCAGCAGCCTACGACAGAGCTCCTATAATTCACCCCTCCACTTT. It yields the protein CASSLRQSSYNSPLHF.

The chain joins TRBV10-3 to TRBJ1-1; D gene unclear. V was clipped by 4 bases and J by 3 bases, with 12 bases between them. This CDR3 is 14 amino acids long. Germline V gene data show CDR1 as ENHRY and CDR2 as SYGVKD. The CDR3 DNA follows: TGTGCCATCAGTGTCAGGTCGAAGGACACTGAAGCTTTCTTT. Translation: CAISVRSKDTEAFF.

The rearrangement uses TRBV7-9 and TRBJ2-7; unclear D gene. From germline, CDR1 is SEHNR and CDR2 FQNEAQ (reference sequence). The CDR3 totals 12 residues. The V end was cut by 5 bases, the J end by 4 bases, with 9 bases between. The CDR3 nucleotides read TGTGCCAGCAGCCCCCCACAATACGAGCAGTACTTC. It translates to CASSPPQYEQYF.